This T cell receptor beta chain was found in a study of T-cell reconstitution after alpha-beta-depleted transplantation in children. Notes on the study in general: Surviving recipient T cells and thymic progenitors underlay high day-60 TCRbeta diversity in some patients. Alpha-beta T cells present about two months after transplant were reported to originate from several hundred expanded graft clones. Newly made T cells mostly supplied T-cell counts and diversity one year after transplant.

Concerning this clonotype: Antigen unknown.

Germline CDR1 DFQATT, CDR2 SNEGSKA (reference sequence). The CDR3 is 13 amino acids. Between the trimmed V and J ends, which lost 6 bases and 2 bases, there was a span of 12 bases. Unique molecular identifiers were incorporated during preparation of the TCRbeta library. Each CDR3 protein is one row after TCRdb ran MiXCR on the PCR reads. The sample contains around 580,000 distinct CDR3 sequences, over 20% of which appear only once. This sequence joins TRBV20-1 and TRBJ2-3; D unclear. The material sequenced was PBMCs, taken before TCRalphabeta/CD19-depleted stem cell transplant. This sequence was found in a boy in the first two years of life with Wiskott-Aldrich syndrome, due to receive a stem cell transplant. CDR3 coding DNA: TGCAGTGCCGCCCAGTCCTTCACAGATACGCAGTATTTT. Protein sequence: CSAAQSFTDTQYF.